Listed below are T cell receptor beta chains from one sample, sequenced in a study of OX40 agonist ivuxolimab in advanced cancers. Some clones are missing from TCRdb's copy, which holds only in-frame ones; the method was immunoSEQ multiplex PCR. The sample records more than 55,000 clones, more than 85% being singletons. This sample comprised CD4+ or CD8+ T cells sorted from blood, obtained in a trial of the OX40 agonist ivuxolimab. The origin of the receptors is an adult with an advanced solid tumor such as melanoma, head and neck, liver or kidney cancer. CDR3s include the opening cysteine and the closing phenylalanine or tryptophan. Fields, in order: V gene, D gene, J gene, clone size, CDR3 DNA, CDR3 protein. D genes are given only for firm matches. Size values are once, few and many counts, or a class for expanded clones, and some rows have none.

V: TRBV27
D: .
J: TRBJ2-7
size: .
DNA: TGTGCCAGCAGTTACCGGGTTAGCTACGAGCAGTACTTC
CDR3: CASSYRVSYEQYF

V: TRBV6-6
D: TRBD1
J: TRBJ2-7
size: .
DNA: TGTGCCAGCAGTTACCCGGGACAGGGGGATATTTACGAGCAGTACTTC
CDR3: CASSYPGQGDIYEQYF

V: TRBV5-1
D: TRBD2
J: TRBJ2-3
size: .
DNA: TGCGCCAGCAGTCCGGGACTAGCGGGAGGGCACAGAGATACGCAGTATTTT
CDR3: CASSPGLAGGHRDTQYF

V: TRBV6-5
D: .
J: TRBJ2-7
size: .
DNA: TGTGCCAGCAGTTATCGAGGGCTAGGCTACGAGCAGTACTTC
CDR3: CASSYRGLGYEQYF

V: TRBV29-1
D: .
J: TRBJ2-2
size: .
DNA: TGCAGCGTTGAATTTGCGGGGACCGGGGAGCTGTTTTTT
CDR3: CSVEFAGTGELFF

V: TRBV27
D: TRBD2
J: TRBJ2-7
size: .
DNA: TGTGCCAGCAGTTTAATGGGGGGGTACGAGCAGTACTTC
CDR3: CASSLMGGYEQYF

V: TRBV12-5
D: .
J: TRBJ2-3
size: .
DNA: TGTGCTAGTGGTTTGTGGACAGTGCCGGGGGATACGCAGTATTTT
CDR3: CASGLWTVPGDTQYF

V: TRBV4-2
D: .
J: TRBJ2-1
size: once
DNA: TGTGCCAGCAGCCAAGAGAGGCTAGACCTCTACAATGAGCAGTTCTTC
CDR3: CASSQERLDLYNEQFF

V: TRBV19
D: .
J: TRBJ2-3
size: .
DNA: TGTGCCAGTAGTATGGGCAGCACAGATACGCAGTATTTT
CDR3: CASSMGSTDTQYF

V: TRBV25-1
D: .
J: TRBJ2-1
size: .
DNA: TGTGCCAGCAGTGAATATATCCCCGGCAGTTTCTCCTACAATGAGCAGTTCTTC
CDR3: CASSEYIPGSFSYNEQFF

V: TRBV9
D: .
J: TRBJ1-1
size: .
DNA: TGTGCCAGCAGCGTAGGTGGGGTGGACACTGAAGCTTTCTTT
CDR3: CASSVGGVDTEAFF

V: TRBV6-6
D: TRBD1
J: TRBJ1-5
size: .
DNA: TGTGCCAGCAGTTCAGGGGGGAATCAGCCCCAGCATTTT
CDR3: CASSSGGNQPQHF

V: TRBV6-6
D: TRBD2
J: TRBJ2-7
size: once
DNA: TGTGCCAGCAGTTACTTTAGCGGGAGCACCTACGAGCAGTACTTC
CDR3: CASSYFSGSTYEQYF

V: TRBV19
D: .
J: TRBJ2-7
size: .
DNA: TGTGCCAGTAGTATAGGACCGGGTACGACCTACGAGCAGTACTTC
CDR3: CASSIGPGTTYEQYF

V: TRBV11-2
D: .
J: TRBJ2-7
size: .
DNA: TGTGCCAGCAGCTTAGTGAGACACGAGCAGTACTTC
CDR3: CASSLVRHEQYF

V: TRBV6-6
D: .
J: TRBJ1-1
size: .
DNA: TGTGCCAGCAGTTACGGCGCGGGGAACACTGAAGCTTTCTTT
CDR3: CASSYGAGNTEAFF

V: TRBV7-3
D: .
J: TRBJ1-1
size: few
DNA: TGTGCCAGCAGCTTATTGGGGAACACTGAAGCTTTCTTT
CDR3: CASSLLGNTEAFF

V: TRBV28
D: .
J: TRBJ2-5
size: .
DNA: TGTGCCAGCAGTCTGGTCCTCTCCCCCCAAGAGACCCAGTACTTC
CDR3: CASSLVLSPQETQYF

V: TRBV14
D: .
J: TRBJ1-1
size: .
DNA: TGTGCCAGCAGCGTCTGGAACACTGAAGCTTTCTTT
CDR3: CASSVWNTEAFF

V: TRBV19
D: .
J: TRBJ2-6
size: .
DNA: TGTGCCAGTAGTATAGTCGGGAGCACTGGGGCCAACGTCCTGACTTTC
CDR3: CASSIVGSTGANVLTF

V: TRBV4-1
D: .
J: TRBJ1-1
size: once
DNA: TGCGCCAGCAGCCAAGATCCGCTGGACCCTTACCTGGACACTGAAGCTTTCTTT
CDR3: CASSQDPLDPYLDTEAFF

V: TRBV7-6
D: TRBD1
J: TRBJ1-3
size: .
DNA: TGTGCCAGCAGCCCTGGGCCCGGGACAGCAGGAAACACCATATATTTT
CDR3: CASSPGPGTAGNTIYF

V: TRBV19
D: .
J: TRBJ2-7
size: .
DNA: TGTGCCAGTAGGGGACCGAGCTACGAGCAGTACTTC
CDR3: CASRGPSYEQYF

V: TRBV5-1
D: .
J: TRBJ2-1
size: .
DNA: TGCGCCAGCAGCTTGGCGGAGGGTTTCAATGAGCAGTTCTTC
CDR3: CASSLAEGFNEQFF

V: TRBV19
D: .
J: TRBJ1-5
size: once
DNA: TGTGCCAGTACCTGGGAGATTAGCAATCAGCCCCAGCATTTT
CDR3: CASTWEISNQPQHF

V: TRBV19
D: TRBD1
J: TRBJ2-2
size: .
DNA: TGTGCCAGTAGTTGGACAGGGTACTTAGCGAACACCGGGGAGCTGTTTTTT
CDR3: CASSWTGYLANTGELFF

V: TRBV4-1
D: .
J: TRBJ2-5
size: .
DNA: TGCGCCAGCTCTCGAGGGCAAGAGACCCAGTACTTC
CDR3: CASSRGQETQYF

V: TRBV5-8
D: .
J: TRBJ1-5
size: .
DNA: TGTGCCAGCACCGGGTTCTACAATCAGCCCCAGCATTTT
CDR3: CASTGFYNQPQHF

V: TRBV7-9
D: TRBD1
J: TRBJ2-2
size: .
DNA: TGTGCCAGCAGCTTAGATGACGGACAGGGGAAGAACACCGGGGAGCTGTTTTTT
CDR3: CASSLDDGQGKNTGELFF

V: TRBV11-2
D: .
J: TRBJ2-7
size: .
DNA: TGTGCCAGCAGCCCCGCCTACGAGCAGTACTTC
CDR3: CASSPAYEQYF

V: TRBV29-1
D: TRBD2
J: TRBJ2-3
size: .
DNA: TGCAGCGTCCGGGGGGGGGACACTCGGACAGATACGCAGTATTTT
CDR3: CSVRGGDTRTDTQYF

V: TRBV6-1
D: TRBD2
J: TRBJ2-7
size: .
DNA: TGTGCCAGCAGCCCAGCGGGAGGGACCTACGAGCAGTACTTC
CDR3: CASSPAGGTYEQYF

V: TRBV1
D: .
J: TRBJ1-4
size: .
DNA: TGCACCAGCAGCCAAGATGGAGGTTGGGACAGGGAATTCCCTAATGAAAAACTGTTTTTT
CDR3: CTSSQDGGWDREFPNEKLFF

V: TRBV19
D: .
J: TRBJ1-2
size: .
DNA: TGTGCCAGTAGTGCTACAGGCTCTCCGCGTCATGGCTACACCTTC
CDR3: CASSATGSPRHGYTF

V: TRBV29-1
D: .
J: TRBJ1-2
size: .
DNA: TGCAGCGTTGAATCCTTGGTCGTTGAGGGGATCTATGGCTACACCTTC
CDR3: CSVESLVVEGIYGYTF

V: TRBV7-6
D: TRBD1
J: TRBJ2-1
size: once
DNA: TGTGCCAGCGGGGCAGGGGGTGGTTACAATGAGCAGTTCTTC
CDR3: CASGAGGGYNEQFF

V: TRBV27
D: .
J: TRBJ1-4
size: .
DNA: TGTGCCAGCAGTATCGGGGGACGTGAAAAACTGTTTTTT
CDR3: CASSIGGREKLFF

V: TRBV4-1
D: TRBD1
J: TRBJ2-7
size: .
DNA: TGCGCCAGCAGCCAATCCGACAGGGCCAGCTCCTACGAGCAGTACTTC
CDR3: CASSQSDRASSYEQYF

V: TRBV4-3
D: .
J: TRBJ1-2
size: once
DNA: TGCGCCAGCAGCCAAGATCGAACCTCTGGGGATATTCGGGGCTACACCTTC
CDR3: CASSQDRTSGDIRGYTF

V: TRBV27
D: .
J: TRBJ2-7
size: .
DNA: TGTGCCAGCAGTACGGGCCTGGAAACGCGGTACGAGCAGTACTTC
CDR3: CASSTGLETRYEQYF

V: TRBV11-2
D: .
J: TRBJ1-2
size: .
DNA: TGTGCCAGCAGCTTGGGGGACGGTATGAACTATGGCTACACCTTC
CDR3: CASSLGDGMNYGYTF

V: TRBV30
D: TRBD2
J: TRBJ2-1
size: once
DNA: TGTGCCTGGAGTGTACATAACGGGAGGGCCGGAAATGAGCAGTTCTTC
CDR3: CAWSVHNGRAGNEQFF

V: TRBV11-3
D: .
J: TRBJ2-7
size: .
DNA: TGTGCCAGCAGCTTACCGTACCGGACGGTGAACTCCTACGAGCAGTACTTC
CDR3: CASSLPYRTVNSYEQYF

V: TRBV27
D: TRBD1
J: TRBJ2-7
size: once
DNA: TGTGCCAGCAGTTTGTTCGGACAGGGGTCGTACGAGCAGTACTTC
CDR3: CASSLFGQGSYEQYF

V: TRBV5-5
D: .
J: TRBJ2-7
size: .
DNA: TGTGCCAGCAGCCCCGAGGGGGCCTACGAGCAGTACTTC
CDR3: CASSPEGAYEQYF

V: TRBV5-8
D: TRBD1
J: TRBJ2-7
size: .
DNA: TGTGCCAGCAGTCGACAGGGGTCCTACGAGCAGTACTTC
CDR3: CASSRQGSYEQYF

V: TRBV27
D: .
J: TRBJ2-7
size: .
DNA: TGTGCCAGCAGTTTAGACAGTAACCCCTACGAGCAGTACTTC
CDR3: CASSLDSNPYEQYF

V: TRBV7-9
D: TRBD2
J: TRBJ2-5
size: .
DNA: TGTGCCAGCAGCGCCCGCGGGGGGATCCTGGAGAACCAGTACTTC
CDR3: CASSARGGILENQYF

V: TRBV5-1
D: .
J: TRBJ1-1
size: .
DNA: TGCGCCAGCAGCTTGTTGGGGAGAGGGCGTCGGGCTAGTACTGAAGCTTTCTTT
CDR3: CASSLLGRGRRASTEAFF